Listed below are T cell receptor beta chains from one sample, sequenced in a study of T cell responses to AZD1222 COVID-19 vaccine. Produced via immunoSEQ multiplex PCR; TCRdb's table is partial and in-frame only. Among approximately 150,000 clones listed, roughly nine tenths were seen once. Specimen: peripheral blood, collected on day 0 of AZD1222 vaccination. Receptors were obtained from an adult in good health. Both conserved end residues are part of each CDR3. D genes are given only for firm matches. Size values are once, few and many counts, or a class for expanded clones, and some rows have none.

>15|.|.|TRBJ2-5|TRBV30
TGTGCCTGGGACCGAGGACGGCGCAATCAAGAGACCCAGTACTTC
CAWDRGRRNQETQYF
>13|few|.|TRBJ1-1|TRBV19
TGTGCCAGTAGTCCACGGGGGATGACTGAAGCTTTCTTT
CASSPRGMTEAFF
>15|.|.|TRBJ2-1|TRBV20-1
TGCAGTGCTAGTTTCGGTCTAGAGGCATCCAATGAGCAGTTCTTC
CSASFGLEASNEQFF
>12|.|.|TRBJ1-2|TRBV19
TGTGCCAGTAGTCCTGGACGGTATGGCTACACCTTC
CASSPGRYGYTF
>12|.|TRBD2|TRBJ2-5|TRBV30
TGTGCCTGGGACGGGGGGGCAGAGACCCAGTACTTC
CAWDGGAETQYF
>11|.|.|TRBJ2-4|TRBV11-2
TGTGCCAGCGGTAGGGGAAACATTCAGTACTTC
CASGRGNIQYF
>15|.|.|TRBJ2-3|TRBV5-6
TGTGCCAGCAGCTTGGGCGGGCCTGGCACAGATACGCAGTATTTT
CASSLGGPGTDTQYF
>14|.|.|TRBJ1-4|TRBV18
TGTGCCAGCTCATTAGGGAGAACTAATGAAAAACTGTTTTTT
CASSLGRTNEKLFF
>17|.|.|TRBJ2-3|TRBV7-2
TGTGCCAGCAGACAGGGAGGGGGGGACCCTAGCACAGATACGCAGTATTTT
CASRQGGGDPSTDTQYF
>12|.|TRBD1|TRBJ1-2|TRBV5-1
TGCGCCAGCCATCAGGGGGGCTATGGCTACACCTTC
CASHQGGYGYTF
>16|.|.|TRBJ2-4|TRBV9
TGTGCCAGCAGCGTAGAGAGCGGGCCGACCAAAAACATTCAGTACTTC
CASSVESGPTKNIQYF
>14|.|.|TRBJ1-2|TRBV6-5
TGTGCCAGCACCCACAGGACTCCTAACTATGGCTACACCTTC
CASTHRTPNYGYTF
>12|.|.|TRBJ1-1|TRBV12-5
TGTGCTAGTGGTTTGGGGAGCACTGAAGCTTTCTTT
CASGLGSTEAFF
>12|.|.|TRBJ2-3|TRBV27
TGTGCCAGCACCTCGGTGTGGAATACGCAGTATTTT
CASTSVWNTQYF
>15|.|.|TRBJ2-1|TRBV7-3
TGTGCCAGCGCTTGGGGAATTTCCAATAGGGATGAGCAGTTCTTC
CASAWGISNRDEQFF
>15|.|.|TRBJ2-7|TRBV9
TGTGCCAGCAGCGTAGATCAGGGGATCGGGGACGAGCAGTACTTC
CASSVDQGIGDEQYF
>13|.|.|TRBJ1-1|TRBV29-1
TGCAGCGTCGGAGCCTTTATGAACACTGAAGCTTTCTTT
CSVGAFMNTEAFF
>14|.|.|TRBJ1-2|TRBV5-6
TGTGCCAGCAGCTTGGGGACCGGGTACTATGGCTACACCTTC
CASSLGTGYYGYTF
>14|.|TRBD1|TRBJ2-7|TRBV10-3
TGTGCCATCACCCCACCGGGACAGGGCTACGAGCAGTACTTC
CAITPPGQGYEQYF
>15|.|.|TRBJ1-1|TRBV9
TGTGCCAGCAGCGTTTCCGGGGACACCTACACTGAAGCTTTCTTT
CASSVSGDTYTEAFF
>16|once|TRBD2|TRBJ2-2|TRBV5-4
TGTGCCAGCAGCTTGGCCCCTAGCGGGGGTCGAGGGGAGCTGTTTTTT
CASSLAPSGGRGELFF
>15|.|TRBD1|TRBJ2-1|TRBV9
TGTGCCAGCAGTGGGACAGACACCTCCTACAATGAGCAGTTCTTC
CASSGTDTSYNEQFF
>16|.|.|TRBJ2-6|TRBV27
TGTGCCAGCACGGCAGGGAAAGACTTTGGGGCCAACGTCCTGACTTTC
CASTAGKDFGANVLTF
>15|once|.|TRBJ2-7|TRBV6-5
TGTGCCAGCGGGGATCAGGGGAGGAAGTCCTACGAGCAGTACTTC
CASGDQGRKSYEQYF
>13|.|.|TRBJ1-4|TRBV9
TGTGCCAGCAGCGCGGGAGAGGGTGAAAAACTGTTTTTT
CASSAGEGEKLFF
>14|.|.|TRBJ1-4|TRBV19
TGTGCCAGTAGTATACAAGGGGGTGGTGAAAAACTGTTTTTT
CASSIQGGGEKLFF
>14|.|.|TRBJ1-6|TRBV5-1
TGCGCCAGCAGCTTGGTCTTCGGCGACTCACCCCTCCACTTT
CASSLVFGDSPLHF
>19|.|.|TRBJ2-2|TRBV11-3
TGTGCCAGCAGCTTAGATTGGTGGCACAGGCCATTGAACACCGGGGAGCTGTTTTTT
CASSLDWWHRPLNTGELFF
>15|few|TRBD1|TRBJ1-3|TRBV3-1/TRBV3-2
TGTGCCAGCAGCCCGGGGACAGGGGGCATAAACACCATATATTTT
CASSPGTGGINTIYF